This TCR beta chain emerged from a study of OX40 agonist ivuxolimab in advanced cancers. Overall study context: The dose-escalation group included hepatocellular carcinoma, melanoma, renal cell carcinoma and head and neck cancer. There were three patients with partial responses, one having hepatocellular carcinoma and two cutaneous melanoma. Those enrolled were 80% to 85% male, with a mean age of approximately 60 years and ages from about 20 to 90.

CDR1 is SGHAT and CDR2 is FQNNGV in the germline V gene. Germline trimming cut 0 bases from V and 3 bases from J; bases unmatched to any gene: 4. This CDR3 is built from 15 residues. Concerning this clone: Antigen unknown.

Some clones are missing from TCRdb's copy, which holds only in-frame ones; the method was immunoSEQ multiplex PCR. The profile shows about 34,000 clones, around 84% of them singletons. General study points: Clonal expansion by week 6 occurred in CD4+ and CD8+ blood T cells (at 0.1 to 3.0 mg/kg).

The rearrangement joins TRBV11-2 to TRBJ2-7; 8 bases agree with TRBD1. The clonotype comes from an adult with an advanced solid tumor such as melanoma, head and neck, liver or kidney cancer. Sequenced here: CD4+ or CD8+ T cells sorted from blood, sampled in a trial of the OX40 agonist ivuxolimab. In DNA form, the CDR3 reads TGTGCCAGCAGCTTAGAACGAGACAGGGGCTACGAGCAGTACTTC. This translates into CASSLERDRGYEQYF.